The sample holds one count of the clone carrying this T cell receptor beta chain. No antigen is known for it. The CDR3 is made up of 13 amino acids. V was clipped by 3 bases and J by 7 bases, with 16 bases between them. Germline V lookup: CDR1 SQVTM, CDR2 ANQGSEA. The PCR ran on 60 Vbeta and 13 Jbeta primers. Sequencing was performed with immunoSEQ multiplex PCR; in TCRdb, only in-frame clones are kept and a portion is missing. The sample lists about 160,000 clones, roughly 75% occurring once. The sample is drawn from a study of cytomegalovirus exposure and HLA in healthy donors. Broader study findings: Analysis was performed later, and it showed HLA-associated TCR beta chains to be more clonally expanded than equally common others.

This rearrangement joins TRBV29-1 to TRBJ2-7; maybe TRBD2 (5 bases). This sequence originates from a woman aged 45-59 years in good health and CMV-seropositive. Sequencing was carried out using PBMCs. The CDR3, as DNA: TGCAGCGTTGACGGAGGCCCCGTGGGGGAGCAGTACTTC. This translates into CSVDGGPVGEQYF.